The TCR beta chain described here comes from a study of OX40 agonist ivuxolimab in advanced cancers. Study in general: The diagnoses of dose-escalation patients were hepatocellular carcinoma, melanoma, renal cell or head and neck cancer.

Generated by immunoSEQ multiplex PCR, the TCRdb table keeps only in-frame clones and is missing some. This sample has 89,000 or so clones, with around 88% found just once. Trimming stripped 4 bases from V and 4 bases from J, with 8 bases between. Germline V gene sequence: CDR1 SGHTA, CDR2 FQGTGA. The CDR3 consists of 14 residues. This sequence was found in an adult with an advanced solid tumor such as melanoma, head and neck, liver or kidney cancer. The chain is built from TRBV7-3 and TRBJ2-6; D unclear. The specimen was CD4+ or CD8+ T cells sorted from blood, collected in a trial of the OX40 agonist ivuxolimab. This CDR3 is CASSSPLGANVLTF. In DNA form, the CDR3 reads TGTGCCAGCAGCTCCCCCCTCGGGGCCAACGTCCTGACTTTC.